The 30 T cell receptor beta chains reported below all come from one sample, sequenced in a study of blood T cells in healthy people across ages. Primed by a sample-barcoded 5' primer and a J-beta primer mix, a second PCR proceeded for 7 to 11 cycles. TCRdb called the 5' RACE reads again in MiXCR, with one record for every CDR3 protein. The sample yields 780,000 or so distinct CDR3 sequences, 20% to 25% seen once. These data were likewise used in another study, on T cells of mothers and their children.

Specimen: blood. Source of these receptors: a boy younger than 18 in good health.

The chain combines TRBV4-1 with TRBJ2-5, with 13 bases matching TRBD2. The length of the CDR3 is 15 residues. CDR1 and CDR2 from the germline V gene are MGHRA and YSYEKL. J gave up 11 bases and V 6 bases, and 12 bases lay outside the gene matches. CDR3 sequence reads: CASSLGLAGAGEQYF. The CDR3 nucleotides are TGCGCCAGCAGTCTAGGACTAGCGGGAGCGGGGGAGCAGTACTTC.

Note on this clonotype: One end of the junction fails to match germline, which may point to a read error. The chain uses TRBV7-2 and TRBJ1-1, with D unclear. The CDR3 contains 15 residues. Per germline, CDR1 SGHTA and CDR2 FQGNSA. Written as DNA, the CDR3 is TGTGCCAGCAGCTTATCTGGAGGGATGAACACTGAAGCTTCCTTT. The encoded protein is CASSLSGGMNTEASF.

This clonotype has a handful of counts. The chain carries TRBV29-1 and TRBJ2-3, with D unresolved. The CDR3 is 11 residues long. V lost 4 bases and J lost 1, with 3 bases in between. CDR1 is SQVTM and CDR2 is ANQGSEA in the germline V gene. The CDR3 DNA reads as TGCAGCGTTGCCCGCACAGATACGCAGTATTTT. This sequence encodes CSVARTDTQYF.

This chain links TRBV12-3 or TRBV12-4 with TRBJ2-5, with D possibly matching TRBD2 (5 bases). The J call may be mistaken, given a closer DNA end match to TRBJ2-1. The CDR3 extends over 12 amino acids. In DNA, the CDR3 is TGTGCCAGCAGTTTTGGACTGCCTGAGCAGTTCTTC. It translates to CASSFGLPEQFF.

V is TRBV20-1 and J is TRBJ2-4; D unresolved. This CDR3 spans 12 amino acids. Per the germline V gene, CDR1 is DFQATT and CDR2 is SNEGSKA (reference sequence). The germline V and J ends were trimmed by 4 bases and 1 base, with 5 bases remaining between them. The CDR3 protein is CSAIAAKNIQYF. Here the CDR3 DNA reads TGCAGTGCTATAGCCGCCAAAAACATTCAGTACTTC.

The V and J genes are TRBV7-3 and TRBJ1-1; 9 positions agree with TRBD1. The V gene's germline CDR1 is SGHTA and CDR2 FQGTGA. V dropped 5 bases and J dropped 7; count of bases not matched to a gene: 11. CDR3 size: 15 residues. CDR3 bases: TGTGCCAGCAGCCCAGGACAGGGGTACGATGGTGAAGCTTTCTTT. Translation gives CASSPGQGYDGEAFF.

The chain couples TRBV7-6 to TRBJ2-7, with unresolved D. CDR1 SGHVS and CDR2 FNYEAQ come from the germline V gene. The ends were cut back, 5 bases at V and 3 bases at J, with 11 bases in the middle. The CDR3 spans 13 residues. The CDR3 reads CASSNMGSYEQYF. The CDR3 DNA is TGTGCCAGCAGCAATATGGGCAGCTACGAGCAGTACTTC.

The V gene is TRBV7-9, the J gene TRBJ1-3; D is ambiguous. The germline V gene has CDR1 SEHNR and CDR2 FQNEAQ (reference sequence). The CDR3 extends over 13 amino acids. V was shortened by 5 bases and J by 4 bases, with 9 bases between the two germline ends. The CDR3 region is CASSTRGGNTIYF. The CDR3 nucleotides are TGTGCCAGCAGCACGCGAGGAGGAAACACCATATATTTT.

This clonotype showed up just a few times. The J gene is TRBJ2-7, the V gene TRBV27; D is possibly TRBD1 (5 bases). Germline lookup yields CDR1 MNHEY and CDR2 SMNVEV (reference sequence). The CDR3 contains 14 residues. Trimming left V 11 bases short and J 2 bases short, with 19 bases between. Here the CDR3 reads CARPVLQGPYEQYF. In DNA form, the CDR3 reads TGTGCCCGCCCTGTTTTGCAGGGCCCCTACGAGCAGTACTTC.

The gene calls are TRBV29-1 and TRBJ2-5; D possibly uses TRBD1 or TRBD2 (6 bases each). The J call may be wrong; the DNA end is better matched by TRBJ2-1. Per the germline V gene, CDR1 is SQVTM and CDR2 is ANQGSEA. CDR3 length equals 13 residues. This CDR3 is CSVGLNGGDEQFF. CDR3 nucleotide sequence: TGCAGCGTTGGCCTTAACGGGGGCGATGAGCAGTTCTTC.

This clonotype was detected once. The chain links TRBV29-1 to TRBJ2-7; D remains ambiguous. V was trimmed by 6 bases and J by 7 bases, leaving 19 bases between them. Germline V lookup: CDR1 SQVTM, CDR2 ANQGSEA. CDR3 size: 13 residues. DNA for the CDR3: TGCAGCGTCGCGCCCCAATCTAATATGGAGCAGTACTTC. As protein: CSVAPQSNMEQYF.

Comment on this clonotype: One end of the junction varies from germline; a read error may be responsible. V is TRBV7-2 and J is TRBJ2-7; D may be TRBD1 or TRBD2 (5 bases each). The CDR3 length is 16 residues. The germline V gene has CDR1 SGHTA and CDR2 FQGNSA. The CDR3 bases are TGTGTCAGCAGCTTAGTGCGTAGTCGGGGCTTCTACGAGCAGTACTTC. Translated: CVSSLVRSRGFYEQYF.

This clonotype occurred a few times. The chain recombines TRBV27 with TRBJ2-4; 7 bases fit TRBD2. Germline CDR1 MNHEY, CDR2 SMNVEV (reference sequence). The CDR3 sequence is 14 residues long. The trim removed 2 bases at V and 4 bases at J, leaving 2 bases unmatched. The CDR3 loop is CASSLAAGKNIQYF. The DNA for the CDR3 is TGTGCCAGCAGTTTAGCAGCGGGGAAAAACATTCAGTACTTC.

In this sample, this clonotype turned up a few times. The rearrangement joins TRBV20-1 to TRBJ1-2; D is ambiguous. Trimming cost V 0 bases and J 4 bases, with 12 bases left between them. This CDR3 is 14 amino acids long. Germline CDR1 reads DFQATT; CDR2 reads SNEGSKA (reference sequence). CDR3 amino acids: CSARDGRVGYGYTF. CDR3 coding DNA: TGCAGTGCTAGAGATGGGAGGGTCGGCTATGGCTACACCTTC.

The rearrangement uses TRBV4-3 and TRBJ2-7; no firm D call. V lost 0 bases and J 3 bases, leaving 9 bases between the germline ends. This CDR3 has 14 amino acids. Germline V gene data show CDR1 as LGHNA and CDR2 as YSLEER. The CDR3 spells CASSQDGPGYEQYF. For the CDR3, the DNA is TGCGCCAGCAGCCAAGACGGTCCAGGCTACGAGCAGTACTTC.

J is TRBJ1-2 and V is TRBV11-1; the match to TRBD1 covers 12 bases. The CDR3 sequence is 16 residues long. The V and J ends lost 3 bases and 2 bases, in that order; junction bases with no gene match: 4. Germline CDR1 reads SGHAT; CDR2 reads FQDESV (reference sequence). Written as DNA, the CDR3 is TGTGCCAGCAGCTTCTCCGGGACAGGGGGCAACTATGGCTACACCTTC. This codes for CASSFSGTGGNYGYTF.

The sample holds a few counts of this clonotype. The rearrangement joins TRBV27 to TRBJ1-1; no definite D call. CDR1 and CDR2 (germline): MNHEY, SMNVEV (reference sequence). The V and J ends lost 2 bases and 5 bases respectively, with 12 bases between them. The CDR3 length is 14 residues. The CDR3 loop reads CASSLNAGNTEAFF. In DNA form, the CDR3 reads TGTGCCAGCAGTTTAAATGCGGGGAATACTGAAGCTTTCTTT.

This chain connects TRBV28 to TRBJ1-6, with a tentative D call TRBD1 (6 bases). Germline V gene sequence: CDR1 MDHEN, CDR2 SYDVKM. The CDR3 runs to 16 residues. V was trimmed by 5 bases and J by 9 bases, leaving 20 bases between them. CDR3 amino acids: CASSGTGRKGFSPLHF. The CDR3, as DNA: TGTGCCAGCAGTGGAACAGGGAGAAAAGGTTTTTCACCCCTCCACTTT.

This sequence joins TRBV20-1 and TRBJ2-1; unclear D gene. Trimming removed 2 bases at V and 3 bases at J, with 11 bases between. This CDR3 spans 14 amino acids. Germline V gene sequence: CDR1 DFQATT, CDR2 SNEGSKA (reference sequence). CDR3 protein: CSARSPAFYNEQFF. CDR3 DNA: TGCAGTGCTAGATCCCCCGCTTTCTACAATGAGCAGTTCTTC.

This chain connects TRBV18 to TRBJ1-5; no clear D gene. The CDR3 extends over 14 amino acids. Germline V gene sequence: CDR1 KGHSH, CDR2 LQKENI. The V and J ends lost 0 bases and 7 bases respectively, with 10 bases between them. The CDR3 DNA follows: TGTGCCAGCTCACCACCTCCGGGGAACCAGCCCCAGCATTTT. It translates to CASSPPPGNQPQHF.

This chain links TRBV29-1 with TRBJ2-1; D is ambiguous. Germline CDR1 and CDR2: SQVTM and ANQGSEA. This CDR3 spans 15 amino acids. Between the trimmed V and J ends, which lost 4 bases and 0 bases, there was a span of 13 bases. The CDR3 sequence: CSVAAGRSSYNEQFF. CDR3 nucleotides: TGCAGCGTTGCGGCTGGGCGTAGCTCCTACAATGAGCAGTTCTTC.

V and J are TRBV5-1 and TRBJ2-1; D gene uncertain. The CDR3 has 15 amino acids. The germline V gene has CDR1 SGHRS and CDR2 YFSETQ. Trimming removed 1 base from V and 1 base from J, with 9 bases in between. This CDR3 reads CASSLPLSSYNEQFF. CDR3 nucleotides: TGCGCCAGCAGCTTGCCCTTGTCATCCTACAATGAGCAGTTCTTC.

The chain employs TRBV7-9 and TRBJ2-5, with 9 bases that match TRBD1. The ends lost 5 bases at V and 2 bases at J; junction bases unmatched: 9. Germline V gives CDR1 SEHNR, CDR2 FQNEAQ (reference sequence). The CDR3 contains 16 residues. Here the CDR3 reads CASSNDRGITQETQYF. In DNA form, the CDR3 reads TGTGCCAGCAGCAACGACAGGGGGATCACACAAGAGACCCAGTACTTC.

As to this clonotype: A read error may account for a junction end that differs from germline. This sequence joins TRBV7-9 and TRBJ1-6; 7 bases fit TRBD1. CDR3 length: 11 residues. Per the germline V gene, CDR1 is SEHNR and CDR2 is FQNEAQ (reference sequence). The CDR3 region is CASSSGQEIRF. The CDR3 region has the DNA TGTGCCAGCAGCTCCGGACAGGAGATACGTTTT.

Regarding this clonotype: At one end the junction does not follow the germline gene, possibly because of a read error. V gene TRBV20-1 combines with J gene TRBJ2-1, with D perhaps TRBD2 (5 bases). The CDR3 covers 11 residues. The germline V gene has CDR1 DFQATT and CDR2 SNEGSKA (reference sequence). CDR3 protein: CSALDYYEQCF. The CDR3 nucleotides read TGCAGTGCTCTCGACTACTACGAGCAGTGCTTC.

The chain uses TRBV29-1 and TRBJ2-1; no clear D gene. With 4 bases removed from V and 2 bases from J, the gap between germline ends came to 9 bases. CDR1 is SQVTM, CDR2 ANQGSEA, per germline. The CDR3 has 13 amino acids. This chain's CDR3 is CSVVGQTYNEQFF. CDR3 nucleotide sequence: TGCAGCGTTGTAGGCCAAACCTACAATGAGCAGTTCTTC.

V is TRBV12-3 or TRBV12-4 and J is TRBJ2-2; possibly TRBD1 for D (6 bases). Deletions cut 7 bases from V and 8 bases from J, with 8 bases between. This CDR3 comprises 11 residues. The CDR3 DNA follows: TGTGCCAGCAACGGACAGGGGGAGCTGTTTTTT. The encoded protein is CASNGQGELFF.

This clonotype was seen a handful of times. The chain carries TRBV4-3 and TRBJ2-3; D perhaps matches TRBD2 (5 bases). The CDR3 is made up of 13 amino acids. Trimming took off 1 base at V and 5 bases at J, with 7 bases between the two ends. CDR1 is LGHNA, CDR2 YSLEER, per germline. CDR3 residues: CASSQVRVDTQYF. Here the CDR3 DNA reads TGCGCCAGCAGCCAAGTGAGGGTAGATACGCAGTATTTT.

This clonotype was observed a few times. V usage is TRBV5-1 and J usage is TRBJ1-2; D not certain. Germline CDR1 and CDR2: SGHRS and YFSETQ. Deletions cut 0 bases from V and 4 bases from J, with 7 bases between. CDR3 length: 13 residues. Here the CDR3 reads CASSLDRTYGYTF. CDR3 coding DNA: TGCGCCAGCAGCTTGGATCGGACCTATGGCTACACCTTC.

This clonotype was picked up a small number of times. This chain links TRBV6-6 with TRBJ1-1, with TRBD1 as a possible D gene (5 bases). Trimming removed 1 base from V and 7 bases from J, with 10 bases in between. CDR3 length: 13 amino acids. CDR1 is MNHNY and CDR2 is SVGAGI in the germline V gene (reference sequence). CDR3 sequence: CASSYLGVGEAFF. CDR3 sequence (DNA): TGTGCCAGCAGTTACTTGGGGGTGGGTGAAGCTTTCTTT.